This T cell receptor beta chain originates from a study of blood T cells in healthy people across ages. For the second PCR, which ran for 7 to 11 cycles, a sample-barcoded 5' primer and a J-beta primer mix were used. MiXCR, applied by TCRdb to the 5' RACE reads, yields one record per CDR3 protein. The sample has over 950,000 distinct CDR3 sequences, around two fifths seen once; the top ten hold about an eighth. This clonotype showed up just a few times. V dropped 2 bases and J dropped 0 bases, with 9 bases sitting between them. The CDR3 contains 15 residues. Each sample gave at least 7 million isolated PBMCs.

V is TRBV12-3 or TRBV12-4 and J is TRBJ2-3; tentatively, D is TRBD2 (5 bases). This clonotype was obtained from a young man in good health. Sample: blood. The DNA of the CDR3 is TGTGCCAGCAGTTTAAAGGGCGGGAGCACAGATACGCAGTATTTT. It encodes CASSLKGGSTDTQYF.